The entry below gives a single T cell receptor (beta chain) sequence along with its context. This clonotype was found many times. The specificity of this receptor is unknown. Base qualities are not recorded, but no much larger clone differs from it by a single base. The sample belongs to a study of response to subunit inactivated influenza vaccine listed by TCRdb under 2018. Regarding the research as a whole: Deep quantitative T cell receptor repertoire profiling was used in the study to track responses to a trivalent subunit inactivated influenza vaccine.

The CDR3 runs 15 amino acids, cysteine and phenylalanine included. The kept DNA is CDR3 alone, 45 bases in frame from the first base. V lost 0 bases and J lost 1 base; the stretch between them is 9 bases long. The germline V gene (reference sequence) yields LNHNV for CDR1 and YYDKDF for CDR2. The library relied on RT-PCR. The reads were generated on an Illumina HiSeq 2500. TCRdb cleaned the public reads at Q25 with fastp, built clones with MiXCR and kept in-frame beta chains. Rows are unified per CDR3 protein, each entry keeping the most common DNA and genes. The table for this sample lists about 570,000 distinct CDR3 sequences; roughly 12% of them were counted only once. Jointly, the top ten make up around 10% of the sample. Overall study outcomes, separate from this receptor: The authors proposed that each seasonal influenza vaccination may bring in only a limited number of new T cells.

These data were also filed under a second study, of T cells expressing NK-cell markers. From the second report: 5'RACE template switching, by which a universal primer site and unique molecular identifiers were added, was used to make TCR beta cDNA libraries. Roughly 8 donors provided sorted CD3+CD56+NKG2C+, CD3+CD56+NKG2C- and CD3+CD56-NKG2C+ T-cell subsets, whose TCR beta-chain repertoires were profiled. Among the eight sequenced donors, only one was HCMV-seronegative, while the other seven were HCMV-seropositive. In several experiments an anti-gammadeltaTCR antibody was added to restrict sorting to alphabetaTCR-expressing T cells. In six donors, the dominant CD3+CD56+NKG2C+ clonotypes were found to rank among the top 10 CD8+ clonotypes and to make up about 1.0-7.5% of CD8+ T cells. Those dominant clonotypes were again the most abundant among CD3+CD56-NKG2C+ cells in a handful of donors, at roughly 25-60.1%. It remained unclear whether the expanded NKG2C-expressing T cell clones were specific for HCMV antigens. The study sequenced eight donors, all healthy volunteers chosen at random: three men and five women. HCMV serostatus was determined by detecting HCMV-specific IgG in serum with a commercial ELISA kit. Ficoll density gradient centrifugation was used to isolate peripheral blood mononuclear cells from blood. For roughly six donors, bulk peripheral blood T-cell repertoires were additionally sequenced from unsorted PBMC. cDNA synthesis was primed from the TCR beta constant segment, followed by two successive PCR amplification steps. Libraries were sequenced as 2 x 150 bp reads on Illumina HiSeq 2000/2500, MiSeq or NextSeq. MIGEC was used to demultiplex reads and group reads by UMI, and MiTCR was used to assemble and quantify clonotypes. To exclude erroneous sequences, any TCR cDNA sequence not supported by at least two reads was discarded. The tcR package was used for downstream repertoire analysis, and clonotypes were matched across fractions by CDR3 nucleotide sequence plus V segment. VDJmatch was used to annotate antigen specificity against VDJdb, with one amino acid substitution in CDR3 allowed.

This sequence was found in a man aged 50 to 60 who received an inactivated influenza vaccine. Donor details come from another sample of the same person, matched by shared clones. The chain is assembled from TRBV15 and TRBJ1-1; the D region possibly corresponds to TRBD1 (5 bases align). The sample here was PBMCs from blood, taken on the day of vaccination. The DNA sequence is TGTGCCACCAGCAGAGAAAAGGGGTCGAACACTGAAGCTTTCTTT. It codes for CATSREKGSNTEAFF.